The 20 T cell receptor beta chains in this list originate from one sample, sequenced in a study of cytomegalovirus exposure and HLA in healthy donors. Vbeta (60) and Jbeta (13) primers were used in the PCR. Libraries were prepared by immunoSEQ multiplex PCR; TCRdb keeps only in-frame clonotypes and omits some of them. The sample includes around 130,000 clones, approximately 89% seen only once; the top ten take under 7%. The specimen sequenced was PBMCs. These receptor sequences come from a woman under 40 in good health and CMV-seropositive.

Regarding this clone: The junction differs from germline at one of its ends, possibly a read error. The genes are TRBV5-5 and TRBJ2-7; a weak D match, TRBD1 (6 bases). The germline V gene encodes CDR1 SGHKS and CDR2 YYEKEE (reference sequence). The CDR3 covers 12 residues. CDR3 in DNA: TGTGCCAGCAGCTTGATTGCAGGGGCGGAGGACTTC. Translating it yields CASSLIAGAEDF.

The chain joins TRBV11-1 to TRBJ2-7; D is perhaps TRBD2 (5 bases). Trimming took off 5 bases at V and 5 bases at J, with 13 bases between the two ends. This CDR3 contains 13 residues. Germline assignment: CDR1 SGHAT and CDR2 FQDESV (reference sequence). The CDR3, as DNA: TGTGCCAGCAGCGCCTCCATCGGGGACGAGCAGTACTTC. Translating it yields CASSASIGDEQYF.

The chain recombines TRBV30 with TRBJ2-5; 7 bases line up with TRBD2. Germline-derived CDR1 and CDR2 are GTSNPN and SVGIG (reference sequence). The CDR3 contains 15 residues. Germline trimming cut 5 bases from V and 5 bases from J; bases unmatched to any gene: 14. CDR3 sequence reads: CAWGEGGSSGETQYF. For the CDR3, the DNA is TGTGCCTGGGGGGAGGGCGGGAGCTCGGGGGAGACCCAGTACTTC. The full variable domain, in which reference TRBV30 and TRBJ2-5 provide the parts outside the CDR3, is SQTIHQWPATLVQPVGSPLSLECTVEGTSNPNLYWYRQAAGRGLQLLFYSVGIGQISSEVPQNLSASRPQDRQFILSSKKLLLSDSGFYLCAWGEGGSSGETQYFGPGTRLLVL.

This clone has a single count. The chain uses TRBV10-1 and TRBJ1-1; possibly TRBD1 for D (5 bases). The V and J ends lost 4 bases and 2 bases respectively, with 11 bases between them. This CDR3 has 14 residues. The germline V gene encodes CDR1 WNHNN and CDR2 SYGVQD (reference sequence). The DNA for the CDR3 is TGCGCCAGCAGTGTCTTCGGGACTAACACTGAAGCTTTCTTT. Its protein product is CASSVFGTNTEAFF.

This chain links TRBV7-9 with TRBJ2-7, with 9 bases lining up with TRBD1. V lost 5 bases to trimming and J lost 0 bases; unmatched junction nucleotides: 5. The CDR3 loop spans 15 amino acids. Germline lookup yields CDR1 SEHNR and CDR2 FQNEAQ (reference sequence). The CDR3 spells CASSIVQGASYEQYF. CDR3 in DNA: TGTGCCAGCAGCATCGTACAGGGGGCCTCCTACGAGCAGTACTTC.

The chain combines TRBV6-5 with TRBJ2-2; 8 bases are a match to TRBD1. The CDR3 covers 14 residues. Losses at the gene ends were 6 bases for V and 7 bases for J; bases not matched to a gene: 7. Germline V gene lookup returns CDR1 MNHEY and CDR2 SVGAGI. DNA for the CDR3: TGTGCCAGCAGCCCGGACAGGGCTGGCGGGGAGCTGTTTTTT. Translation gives CASSPDRAGGELFF.

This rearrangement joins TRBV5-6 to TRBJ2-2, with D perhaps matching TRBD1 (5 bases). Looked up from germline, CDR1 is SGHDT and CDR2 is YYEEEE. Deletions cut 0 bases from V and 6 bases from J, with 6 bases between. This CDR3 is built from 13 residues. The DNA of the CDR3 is TGTGCCAGCAGCTTGGTAGGGGCCGGGGAGCTGTTTTTT. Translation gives CASSLVGAGELFF.

The CDR3 coding sequence is TGCGCCAGCTCCCTGGGAGAGAACACTGAAGCTTTCTTT. It is translated as CASSLGENTEAFF. The chain is built from TRBV5-1 and TRBJ1-1; no definite D call. This CDR3 is built from 13 residues. Trimming removed 7 bases from V and 1 base from J, with 11 bases in between. Per the germline V gene, CDR1 is SGHRS and CDR2 is YFSETQ.

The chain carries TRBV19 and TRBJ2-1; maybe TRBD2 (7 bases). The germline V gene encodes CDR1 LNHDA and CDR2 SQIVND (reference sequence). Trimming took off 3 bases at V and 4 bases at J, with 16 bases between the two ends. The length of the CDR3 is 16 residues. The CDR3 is CASSIQGTNFYNEQFF. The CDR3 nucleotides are TGTGCCAGTAGTATTCAGGGGACTAACTTTTACAATGAGCAGTTCTTC.

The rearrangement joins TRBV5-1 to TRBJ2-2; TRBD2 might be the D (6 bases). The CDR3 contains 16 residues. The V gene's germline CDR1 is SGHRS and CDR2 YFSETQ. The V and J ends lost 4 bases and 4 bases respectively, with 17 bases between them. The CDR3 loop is CASSPLEPGVTGELFF. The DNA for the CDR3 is TGCGCCAGCAGCCCCTTGGAGCCGGGGGTCACCGGGGAGCTGTTTTTT.

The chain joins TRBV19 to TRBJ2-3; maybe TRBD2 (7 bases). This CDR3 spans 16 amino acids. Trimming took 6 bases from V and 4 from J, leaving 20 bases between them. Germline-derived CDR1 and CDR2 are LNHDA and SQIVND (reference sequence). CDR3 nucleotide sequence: TGTGCCAGTAGCCCGGGGGGCAGGTGGAGTGCAGATACGCAGTATTTT. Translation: CASSPGGRWSADTQYF.

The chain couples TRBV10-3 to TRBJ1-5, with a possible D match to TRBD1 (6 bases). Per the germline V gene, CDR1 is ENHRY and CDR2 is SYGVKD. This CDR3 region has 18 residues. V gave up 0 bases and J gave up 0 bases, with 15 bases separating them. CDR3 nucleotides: TGTGCCATCAGTGAGTCTGGACAGCGATCTGATAGCAATCAGCCCCAGCATTTT. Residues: CAISESGQRSDSNQPQHF.

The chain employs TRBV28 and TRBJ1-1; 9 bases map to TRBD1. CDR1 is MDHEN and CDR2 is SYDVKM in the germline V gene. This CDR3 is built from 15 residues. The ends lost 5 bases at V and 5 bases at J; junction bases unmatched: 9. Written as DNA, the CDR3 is TGTGCCAGCAGTATACCCGGGGACAGGGAGACTGAAGCTTTCTTT. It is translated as CASSIPGDRETEAFF.

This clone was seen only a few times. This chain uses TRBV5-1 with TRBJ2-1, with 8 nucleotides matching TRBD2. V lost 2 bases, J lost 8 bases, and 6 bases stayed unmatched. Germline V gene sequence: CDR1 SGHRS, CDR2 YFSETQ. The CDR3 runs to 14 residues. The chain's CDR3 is CASSLGLALDEQFF. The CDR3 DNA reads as TGCGCCAGCAGCTTAGGACTAGCCCTGGATGAGCAGTTCTTC.

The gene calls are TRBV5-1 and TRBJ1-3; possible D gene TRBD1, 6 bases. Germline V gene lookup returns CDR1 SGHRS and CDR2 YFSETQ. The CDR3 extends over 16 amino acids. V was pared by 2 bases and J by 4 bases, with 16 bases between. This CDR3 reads CASSFTGPSQGNTIYF. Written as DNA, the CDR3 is TGCGCCAGCAGCTTTACAGGGCCGAGCCAAGGAAACACCATATATTTT.

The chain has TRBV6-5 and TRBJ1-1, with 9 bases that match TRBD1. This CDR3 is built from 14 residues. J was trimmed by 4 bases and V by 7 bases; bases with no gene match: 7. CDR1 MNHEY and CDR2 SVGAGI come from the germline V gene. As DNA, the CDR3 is TGTGCCAGCATCAGGGGACAGGGCGGCACTGAAGCTTTCTTT. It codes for CASIRGQGGTEAFF.

CDR3 DNA sequence: TGTGCCAGCAGTGGGCGACAGGGCTCCTTGACGTGCCCCCTCCACTTT. It is translated as CASSGRQGSLTCPLHF. The gene calls are TRBV6-1 and TRBJ1-6; TRBD1 agrees at 7 bases. The CDR3 length is 16 residues. CDR1 is MNHNS and CDR2 is SASEGT in the germline V gene. The ends lost 4 bases at V and 13 bases at J; junction bases unmatched: 16.

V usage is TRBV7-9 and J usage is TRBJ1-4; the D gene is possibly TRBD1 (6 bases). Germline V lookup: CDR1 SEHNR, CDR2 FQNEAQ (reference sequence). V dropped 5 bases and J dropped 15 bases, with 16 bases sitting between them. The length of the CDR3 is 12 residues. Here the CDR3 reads CASSQGGQKVFF. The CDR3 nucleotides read TGTGCCAGCAGCCAAGGAGGACAGAAGGTGTTTTTT.

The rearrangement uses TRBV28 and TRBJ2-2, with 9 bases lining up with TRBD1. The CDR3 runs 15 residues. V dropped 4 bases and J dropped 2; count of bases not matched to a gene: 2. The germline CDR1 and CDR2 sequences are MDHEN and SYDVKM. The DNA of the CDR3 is TGTGCCAGCAGTTCGGGACAGGGAAACACCGGGGAGCTGTTTTTT. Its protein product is CASSSGQGNTGELFF.

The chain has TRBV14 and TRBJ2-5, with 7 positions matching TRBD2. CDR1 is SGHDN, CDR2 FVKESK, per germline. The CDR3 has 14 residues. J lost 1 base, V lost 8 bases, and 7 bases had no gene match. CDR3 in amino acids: CASSGGSRQETQYF. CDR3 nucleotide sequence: TGTGCCAGCTCTGGCGGGAGTCGCCAAGAGACCCAGTACTTC.